The source of this T cell receptor (beta chain) is a study of cytomegalovirus exposure and HLA in healthy donors. The J segment lost 6 bases and the V segment lost 6 bases, leaving 3 bases of the junction unmatched. The CDR3 is 13 amino acids. In germline, CDR1 is MDHEN, CDR2 SYDVKM. Separate from the approximately 670-subject first cohort, the roughly 120-subject validation cohort was the one that the donors belonged to. Measured with immunoSEQ multiplex PCR; TCRdb has only the in-frame clones, and not every one. Of some 44,000 clones in the sample, 92% were seen once. What was sequenced was PBMCs. The sequence came from a man in his late teens or twenties in good health and CMV-seronegative. V and J are TRBV28 and TRBJ2-4; 9 bases are a match to TRBD2. The CDR3 loop reads CASRKAGGNIQYF. As DNA, the CDR3 is TGTGCCAGCAGAAAAGCGGGAGGAAACATTCAGTACTTC.